This TCR beta chain was profiled in a study of CD8+ T cells in alopecia areata. About the study: Tofacitinib administration persisted for 6 to 18 months, succeeded by 6 months off drug.

Noted treatment: oral pan-JAK inhibitor, 5-10 mg twice daily. Sampling of alopecia areata patients yielded lesional scalp punch biopsies as well as peripheral blood. Study-wide findings and caveats: Numerous expanded lesional clones remained in scalp and blood during tofacitinib. Tofacitinib significantly lowered scalp clonality and expanded CD8+ clones among the top 100.

RNA was isolated and reverse transcribed to cDNA, the sequencing template. The repertoire was sequenced with immunoSEQ multiplex PCR; TCRdb's copy has only in-frame clones and lacks some. Counted here are 150,000 to 200,000 clones, roughly 65% occurring once; the ten biggest clones make up roughly 0.91%. For this clone: Its antigen is as yet unknown.

Germline CDR1 reads SGHRS; CDR2 reads YFSETQ. The CDR3 length is 14 residues. Trimming shortened V by 0 bases and J by 5 bases, and 10 bases separated the two germline ends. The receptor comes from a human donor with alopecia areata. The sample consisted of CD4+ T cells sorted from blood, taken at week 4, from a patient treated with tofacitinib. The rearrangement links TRBV5-1 to TRBJ2-3; D possibly uses TRBD1 or TRBD2 (5 bases each). CDR3 sequence reads: CASSLARAGDTQYF. In DNA, the CDR3 is TGCGCCAGCAGCTTGGCCAGGGCGGGAGATACGCAGTATTTT.